These T cell receptor beta chains were read from a single sample in a study of tumor-infiltrating lymphocytes in primary liver carcinoma. TCRdb itself ran the multiplex PCR reads through MiXCR, one entry per CDR3 protein. Of tens of thousands of distinct CDR3 sequences listed, about 75% are singletons. The sequencing sample was made of tumor-adjacent normal liver tissue. The receptors originated from a man aged 40-49 years with primary liver carcinoma and hepatitis B virus infection. Each CDR3 is given with its conserved first and last residue. The D gene is left open where the match is weak. Clone size is shown for a subset of rows, as once, few, many or a class of expanded clone.

abundance: few; v_gene: TRBV11-2; j_gene: TRBJ2-6; d_gene: TRBD1; CDR3nt: TGTGCTAGCAGCATGGGGGGAGACAGGGGCATTTCCCTCTCTCGGGCCAACATCCTGACTTTC; CDR3aa: CASSMGGDRGISLSRANILTF
abundance: -; v_gene: TRBV4-1; j_gene: TRBJ2-1; d_gene: TRBD2; CDR3nt: TGCGCCAGCAGCCTATACGGGACTAACGGGAGTCCTGAGCAGTTCTTC; CDR3aa: CASSLYGTNGSPEQFF
abundance: -; v_gene: TRBV11-2; j_gene: TRBJ2-7; d_gene: -; CDR3nt: TGTGCCGGCAGCTCTAACAGAAACCCCTACGAGCAGTACTTC; CDR3aa: CAGSSNRNPYEQYF
abundance: -; v_gene: TRBV29-1; j_gene: TRBJ2-7; d_gene: -; CDR3nt: TGCAGCGCCATGACACCAGGGATCGGTACTCCCTACGAGCAGTACTTC; CDR3aa: CSAMTPGIGTPYEQYF
abundance: -; v_gene: TRBV25-1; j_gene: TRBJ2-1; d_gene: -; CDR3nt: TGTGCCACCAGTGATTCAGGCAGGACCTACAATGAGCAGTTCTTC; CDR3aa: CATSDSGRTYNEQFF
abundance: -; v_gene: TRBV28; j_gene: TRBJ1-1; d_gene: -; CDR3nt: TGTACCAGCAGTCTTCCTCCAACTGAAGCTTTCTTC; CDR3aa: CTSSLPPTEAFF
abundance: -; v_gene: TRBV7-9; j_gene: TRBJ1-3; d_gene: -; CDR3nt: TGTGCCAACAGCCCACCCTCCGGGGTGAATGGAAGCACCATATATTTT; CDR3aa: CANSPPSGVNGSTIYF
abundance: few; v_gene: TRBV6-1; j_gene: TRBJ2-6; d_gene: TRBD2; CDR3nt: TGTGCCAGCAGTGAAGGGGACTATGGGGCCAACGTCCTGATTTTC; CDR3aa: CASSEGDYGANVLIF
abundance: -; v_gene: TRBV4-3; j_gene: TRBJ2-5; d_gene: -; CDR3nt: TGCGCCAGCAACCAAGATGGGCCTGCGGGTCGGAACCAGTACTTC; CDR3aa: CASNQDGPAGRNQYF
abundance: -; v_gene: TRBV11-3; j_gene: TRBJ1-5; d_gene: -; CDR3nt: TGTGGCAGCAGCTTAGATCTGGGGGTGGCTCGGCCCCACCATTTT; CDR3aa: CGSSLDLGVARPHHF
abundance: -; v_gene: TRBV4-2; j_gene: TRBJ2-1; d_gene: -; CDR3nt: TGTGCCAACAGCCACGCCGGTGGACATGGGAACAATGAGCAGTTCTTC; CDR3aa: CANSHAGGHGNNEQFF
abundance: -; v_gene: TRBV29-1; j_gene: TRBJ1-5; d_gene: TRBD1; CDR3nt: TGCAGCGTTTTGGGACAGTCCAATCAGCCTCAGCATTTT; CDR3aa: CSVLGQSNQPQHF
abundance: -; v_gene: TRBV29-1; j_gene: TRBJ2-1; d_gene: -; CDR3nt: TGCAGTGTTGAACCTCCGCGGGATGTCCGCAATGAGCAGTTCTTC; CDR3aa: CSVEPPRDVRNEQFF
abundance: -; v_gene: TRBV11-2; j_gene: TRBJ2-1; d_gene: TRBD2; CDR3nt: TGTGCCAATAGTTCAACCATGAGCGGGGGTTACAATGAGCAGTTCTTC; CDR3aa: CANSSTMSGGYNEQFF
abundance: many; v_gene: TRBV28; j_gene: TRBJ2-1; d_gene: TRBD2; CDR3nt: TGTGCCAGCAGTAGGGGGACTAGCGGGACCCACAGGGAGCAGCTCTTC; CDR3aa: CASSRGTSGTHREQLF
abundance: -; v_gene: TRBV12-3/TRBV12-4; j_gene: TRBJ2-1; d_gene: TRBD2; CDR3nt: TGTGCCAGCACCATGGGGGACTACGAGCAGTTCTTC; CDR3aa: CASTMGDYEQFF
abundance: -; v_gene: TRBV6-2/TRBV6-3; j_gene: TRBJ1-4; d_gene: -; CDR3nt: TGTGCCGGCGGTTACCCGGGAGGGGGTAATGAAAAACTGTTTTTT; CDR3aa: CAGGYPGGGNEKLFF
abundance: few; v_gene: TRBV11-3; j_gene: TRBJ2-1; d_gene: -; CDR3nt: TGTGCCAGCAGCTTAAATACCAATGAACAGCTCTTC; CDR3aa: CASSLNTNEQLF
abundance: -; v_gene: TRBV5-4; j_gene: TRBJ2-6; d_gene: -; CDR3nt: TGTGCCAGCAGCTTAGACAGGTTAAGCTCTGGGGCCAACGTACTGACTTTC; CDR3aa: CASSLDRLSSGANVLTF
abundance: -; v_gene: TRBV5-7; j_gene: TRBJ1-5; d_gene: TRBD1; CDR3nt: TGTGCCAGCAGCCCTAACAGGGGGCATAGCAATCAGCCCCAACATTTT; CDR3aa: CASSPNRGHSNQPQHF
abundance: -; v_gene: TRBV29-1; j_gene: TRBJ2-3; d_gene: -; CDR3nt: TGCAGCGTCACGTTGGGGGGAGTTACGCAGTATTTT; CDR3aa: CSVTLGGVTQYF
abundance: -; v_gene: TRBV5-1; j_gene: TRBJ2-3; d_gene: -; CDR3nt: TGCGCCAGCAACTTGGAACCTAGTGGAGATACGCAGTATTTT; CDR3aa: CASNLEPSGDTQYF
abundance: -; v_gene: TRBV5-1; j_gene: TRBJ2-2; d_gene: -; CDR3nt: TGCGCCAACAGCTCAGGACAAGTCATCGGGGAGCTGTTTTTT; CDR3aa: CANSSGQVIGELFF
abundance: -; v_gene: TRBV6-5; j_gene: TRBJ2-5; d_gene: -; CDR3nt: TGCGCCAAACCCGAGAGACGTCCGCTCCAAGAGACTCAGTACTTC; CDR3aa: CAKPERRPLQETQYF
abundance: many; v_gene: TRBV7-2; j_gene: TRBJ2-7; d_gene: -; CDR3nt: TGTGCCAGCAGCCCGGGACACCAATACGAGCAGTACTTC; CDR3aa: CASSPGHQYEQYF
abundance: -; v_gene: TRBV11-2; j_gene: TRBJ2-5; d_gene: -; CDR3nt: TGTACCAGCAGCTTCAGTGGGGGACAAGAGACCCAATACTTC; CDR3aa: CTSSFSGGQETQYF
abundance: -; v_gene: TRBV7-2; j_gene: TRBJ1-6; d_gene: -; CDR3nt: TGTGCCAACAGCCCAGATGACATGGGCTCACCCCTCCACTTT; CDR3aa: CANSPDDMGSPLHF
abundance: few; v_gene: TRBV28; j_gene: TRBJ2-7; d_gene: -; CDR3nt: TGTGTCAGCAGTCCCCTGGCGGACCAGAGGGTCGAGTACTTC; CDR3aa: CVSSPLADQRVEYF
abundance: many; v_gene: TRBV5-4; j_gene: TRBJ2-5; d_gene: -; CDR3nt: TGTGCCAGCAGCCCGACGGGGGAGAGGGGAGAGACCCAGTACTTC; CDR3aa: CASSPTGERGETQYF
abundance: -; v_gene: TRBV5-6; j_gene: TRBJ2-1; d_gene: TRBD2; CDR3nt: TGTGCCAGCAGCTCGAACCTACAGGAGCGGGGGTACAGTGAGCAGTTCTTC; CDR3aa: CASSSNLQERGYSEQFF